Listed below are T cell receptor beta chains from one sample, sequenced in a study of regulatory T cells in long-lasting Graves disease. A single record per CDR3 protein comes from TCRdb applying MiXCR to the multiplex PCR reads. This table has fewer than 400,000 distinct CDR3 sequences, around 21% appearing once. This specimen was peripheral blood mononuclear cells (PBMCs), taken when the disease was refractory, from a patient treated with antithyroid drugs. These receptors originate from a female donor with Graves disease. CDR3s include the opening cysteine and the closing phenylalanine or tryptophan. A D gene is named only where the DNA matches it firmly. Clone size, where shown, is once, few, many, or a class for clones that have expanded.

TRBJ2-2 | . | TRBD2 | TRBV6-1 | TGTGCCAGCAGTCCCCGTCTAGCGGGAGTACCCACCGGGGAGCTGTTTTTT | CASSPRLAGVPTGELFF
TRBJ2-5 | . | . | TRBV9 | TGTGCCAGCAGCGGAGAATCACGACAGGCCTCAGGCCGCCAAGAGACCCAGTACTTC | CASSGESRQASGRQETQYF
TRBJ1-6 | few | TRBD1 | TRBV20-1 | TGCAGTGCTAGAGATAGGGGACAGGGTAATTCACCCCTCCACTTT | CSARDRGQGNSPLHF
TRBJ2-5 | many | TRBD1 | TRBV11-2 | TGTGCCAGCAGCTTCGCGGGACAGGGAAACCAAGAGACCCAGTACTTC | CASSFAGQGNQETQYF
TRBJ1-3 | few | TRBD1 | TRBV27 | TGTGCCAGCAGTTTATCGGGGACAGGGGTGTTCGGAAACACCATATATTTT | CASSLSGTGVFGNTIYF
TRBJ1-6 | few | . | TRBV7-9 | TGTGCGGGGGGGACGGAGAATTCACCCCTCCACTTT | CAGGTENSPLHF
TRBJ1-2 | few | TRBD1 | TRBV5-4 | TGTGCCAGCAGCATAGGACAGGAAAATCTGGGTGGCTACACCTTC | CASSIGQENLGGYTF
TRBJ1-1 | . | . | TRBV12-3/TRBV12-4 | TGTGCCAGCAGTTTATTCCCGGTGAACACTGAAGCTTTCTTT | CASSLFPVNTEAFF
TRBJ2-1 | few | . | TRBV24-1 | TGTGCCACCAGTGACCAGAATAGAGATTATAACTACAATGAGCAGTTCTTC | CATSDQNRDYNYNEQFF
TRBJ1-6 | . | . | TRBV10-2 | TGCGCCAGCAGCTGGACAGTAAACAATTCACCCCTCCACTTT | CASSWTVNNSPLHF
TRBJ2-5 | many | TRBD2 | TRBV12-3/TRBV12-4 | TGTGCCAGCAGTTTCGTAGCGGGACCACAAGAGACCCAGTACTTC | CASSFVAGPQETQYF
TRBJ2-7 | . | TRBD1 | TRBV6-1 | TGTGCCAGCGGTGGGACAGGGGTTCCCGAGCAGTACTTC | CASGGTGVPEQYF
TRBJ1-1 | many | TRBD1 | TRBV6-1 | TGTGCCAGCAGTGAAGCGCCCGGGACAGGCACTGAAGCTTTCTTT | CASSEAPGTGTEAFF
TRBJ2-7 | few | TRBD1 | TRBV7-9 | TGTGCCAGCAGCTTCGACAGGGGTACCCACGAGCAGTACTTC | CASSFDRGTHEQYF
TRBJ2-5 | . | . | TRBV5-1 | TGCGCCAGCAGCTTGAGAAAGGCGACAGAGACCCAGTACTTC | CASSLRKATETQYF
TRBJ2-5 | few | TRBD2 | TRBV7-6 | TGTGCCAGCACATGGACTAGCGGGGGTCAAGAGACCCAGTACTTC | CASTWTSGGQETQYF
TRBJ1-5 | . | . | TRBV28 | TGTGCCAGCAGGCCTAAAGATCAGCCCCAGCATTTT | CASRPKDQPQHF
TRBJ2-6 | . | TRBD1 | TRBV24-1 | TGTGCCACCAGTGATCCTGGACAGGGTTCCTCTGGGGCCAACGTCCTGACTTTC | CATSDPGQGSSGANVLTF
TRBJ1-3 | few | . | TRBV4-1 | TGCGCCAGCAGCCAAGTAGTGACAGTAACTGGAAACACCATATATTTT | CASSQVVTVTGNTIYF
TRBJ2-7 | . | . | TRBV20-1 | TGCAGTGCCGCAGGACACATCCTAAGGGGATCGAACGAGCAGTACTTC | CSAAGHILRGSNEQYF
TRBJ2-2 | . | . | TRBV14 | TGTGCCAGCAGCACCCGAAACCCTTCACGGGGGTCGGCCACCGGGGAGCTGTTTTTT | CASSTRNPSRGSATGELFF
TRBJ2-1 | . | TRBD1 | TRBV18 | TGTGCCAGCTCACCACCGGGACAGAACTTCAATAAGCAGTTCTTC | CASSPPGQNFNKQFF
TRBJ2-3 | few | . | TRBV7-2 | TGTGCCAGCAGCTTAGCGCTAAGGGACCCCGGCACAGATACGCAGTATTTT | CASSLALRDPGTDTQYF
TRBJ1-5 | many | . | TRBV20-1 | TGCAGTGCTAGCTCAGGGAAAGATAGCAATCAGCCCCAGCATTTT | CSASSGKDSNQPQHF
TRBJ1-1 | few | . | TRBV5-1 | TGCGCCAGCAGGATAGGCGACTCTGAAGCTTTCTTT | CASRIGDSEAFF